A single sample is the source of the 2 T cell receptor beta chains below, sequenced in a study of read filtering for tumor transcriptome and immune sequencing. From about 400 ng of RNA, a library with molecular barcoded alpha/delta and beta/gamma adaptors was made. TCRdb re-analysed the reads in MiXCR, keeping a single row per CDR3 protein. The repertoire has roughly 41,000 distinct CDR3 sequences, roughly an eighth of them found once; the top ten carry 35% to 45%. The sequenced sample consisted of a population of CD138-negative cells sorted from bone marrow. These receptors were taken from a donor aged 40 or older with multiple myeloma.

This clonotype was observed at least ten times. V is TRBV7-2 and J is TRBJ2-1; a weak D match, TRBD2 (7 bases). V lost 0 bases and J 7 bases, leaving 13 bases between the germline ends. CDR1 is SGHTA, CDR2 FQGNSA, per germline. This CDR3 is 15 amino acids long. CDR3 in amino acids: CASSLAGGGQNEQFF. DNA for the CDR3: TGTGCCAGCAGCTTAGCTGGGGGGGGCCAGAATGAGCAGTTCTTC. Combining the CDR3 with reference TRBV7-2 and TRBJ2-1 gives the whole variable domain GAGVSQSPSNKVTEKGKDVELRCDPISGHTALYWYRQSLGQGLEFLIYFQGNSAPDKSGLPSDRFSAERTGGSVSTLTIQRTQQEDSAVYLCASSLAGGGQNEQFFGPGTRLTVL.

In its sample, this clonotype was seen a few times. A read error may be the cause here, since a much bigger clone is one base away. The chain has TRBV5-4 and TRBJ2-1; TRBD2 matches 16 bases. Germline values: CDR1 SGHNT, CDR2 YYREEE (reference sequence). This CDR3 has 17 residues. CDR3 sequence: CASSPGTSGRGYKEQFF. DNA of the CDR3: TGTGCCAGCAGCCCGGGGACTAGCGGGAGGGGATACAAGGAGCAGTTCTTC.